This T cell receptor beta chain was sequenced for a study of cytomegalovirus exposure and HLA in healthy donors. Broader study findings: Association with HLA alleles at 0.05 false discovery rate was found for 15,000 or so TCR beta sequences in a later analysis.

The V and J ends lost 3 bases and 2 bases, in that order; junction bases with no gene match: 4. Looked up from germline, CDR1 is SGHVS and CDR2 is FNYEAQ. This CDR3 is built from 15 residues. The PCR was carried out with 60 Vbeta primers and 13 Jbeta primers. Sequencing used immunoSEQ multiplex PCR; TCRdb keeps in-frame clones, though not all of them. The table has about 160,000 clones, about three quarters seen once; the top ten hold about 2.1%. Donors consisted of healthy bone marrow donors. As to this clone: Its antigen is not identified.

This chain links TRBV7-6 with TRBJ2-1; TRBD2 matches at 7 bases. The receptor comes from a female donor in good health and CMV-seronegative. The sequenced material came from PBMCs. CDR3 DNA: TGTGCCAGCAGCTTTGCTAGCGGTGCCTACAATGAGCAGTTCTTC. Translating gives CASSFASGAYNEQFF.